This is a list of T cell receptor beta chains from one sample in a study of cytomegalovirus exposure and HLA in healthy donors. Using immunoSEQ multiplex PCR, the repertoire was profiled, and TCRdb retains in-frame clones only, with some absent. The table lists some 90,000 clones, approximately 80% of them singletons. What was sequenced was PBMCs. Source of these receptors: an older woman in good health and CMV-seropositive. Each CDR3 is given with its conserved first and last residue. A D gene is named only where the DNA matches it firmly. Clone size is stated in some rows and not others, as once, few, many or a class when expanded.

J: TRBJ1-2
V: TRBV27
size: .
D: TRBD1
CDR3: CASSLSGDRALAGYTF
DNA: TGTGCCAGCAGTTTATCGGGGGACAGGGCGTTAGCTGGCTACACCTTC

J: TRBJ1-5
V: TRBV27
size: once
D: .
CDR3: CASSNRDSNQPQHF
DNA: TGTGCCAGCAGTAACAGGGATAGCAATCAGCCCCAGCATTTT

J: TRBJ2-3
V: TRBV5-1
size: .
D: TRBD1
CDR3: CASGFTGEITDTQYF
DNA: TGCGCCAGCGGGTTCACAGGGGAGATCACAGATACGCAGTATTTT

J: TRBJ1-1
V: TRBV29-1
size: .
D: TRBD1
CDR3: CSVGITGAGTEAFF
DNA: TGCAGCGTTGGTATCACAGGGGCAGGGACTGAAGCTTTCTTT

J: TRBJ1-5
V: TRBV5-1
size: .
D: TRBD1
CDR3: CASSPWTGGDQPQHF
DNA: TGCGCCAGCAGCCCGTGGACAGGGGGCGATCAGCCCCAGCATTTT

J: TRBJ2-5
V: TRBV5-4
size: .
D: .
CDR3: CASSYNTGNQETQYF
DNA: TGTGCCAGCAGCTATAACACAGGGAACCAAGAGACCCAGTACTTC

J: TRBJ1-1
V: TRBV21-1
size: .
D: .
CDR3: CASSKGDRGFTEAFF
DNA: TGTGCCAGCAGCAAAGGGGACAGGGGGTTCACTGAAGCTTTCTTT

J: TRBJ1-2
V: TRBV6-5
size: .
D: TRBD1
CDR3: CASSYIDRANYGYTF
DNA: TGTGCCAGCAGTTACATCGACAGGGCGAACTATGGCTACACCTTC

J: TRBJ2-5
V: TRBV18
size: .
D: TRBD1
CDR3: CASSPPVTGVQETQYF
DNA: TGTGCCAGCTCACCACCTGTGACAGGGGTCCAAGAGACCCAGTACTTC

J: TRBJ1-6
V: TRBV4-2
size: .
D: TRBD1
CDR3: CASSQGGTVYNSPLHF
DNA: TGTGCCAGCAGCCAAGGAGGGACAGTGTATAATTCACCCCTCCACTTT